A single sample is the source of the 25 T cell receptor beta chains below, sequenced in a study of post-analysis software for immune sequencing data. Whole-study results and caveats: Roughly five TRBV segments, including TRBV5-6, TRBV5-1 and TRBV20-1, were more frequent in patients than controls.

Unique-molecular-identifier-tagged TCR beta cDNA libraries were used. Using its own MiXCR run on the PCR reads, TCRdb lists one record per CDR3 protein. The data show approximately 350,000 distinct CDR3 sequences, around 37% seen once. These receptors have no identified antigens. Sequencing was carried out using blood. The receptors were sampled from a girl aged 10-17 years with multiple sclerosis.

The chain's CDR3 is CASSQGRLIYEQYF. In DNA form, the CDR3 reads TGTGCCAGCAGCCAGGGTAGACTCATCTACGAGCAGTACTTC. The chain has TRBV3-1 and TRBJ2-7, with D unresolved. Trimming removed 3 bases from V and 3 bases from J, with 12 bases in between. Per the germline V gene, CDR1 is LGHDT and CDR2 is YNNKEL (reference sequence). The CDR3 sequence is 14 residues long.

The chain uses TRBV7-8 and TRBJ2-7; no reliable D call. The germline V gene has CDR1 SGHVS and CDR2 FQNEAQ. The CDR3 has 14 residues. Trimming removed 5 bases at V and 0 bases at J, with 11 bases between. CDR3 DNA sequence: TGTGCCAGCAGCCCTAGACAACTCTCCTACGAGCAGTACTTC. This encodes CASSPRQLSYEQYF. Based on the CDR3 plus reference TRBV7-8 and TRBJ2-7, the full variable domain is GAGVSQSPRYKVAKRGQDVALRCDPISGHVSLFWYQQALGQGPEFLTYFQNEAQLDKSGLPSDRFFAERPEGSVSTLKIQRTQQEDSAVYLCASSPRQLSYEQYFGPGTRLTVT.

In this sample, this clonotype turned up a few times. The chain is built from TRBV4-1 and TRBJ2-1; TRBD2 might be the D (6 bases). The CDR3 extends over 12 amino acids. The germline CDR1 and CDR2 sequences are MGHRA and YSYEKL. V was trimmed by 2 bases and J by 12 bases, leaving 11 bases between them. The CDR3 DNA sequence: TGCGCCAGCAGCCAACTAGCGTCTAGGCAGTTCTTC. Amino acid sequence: CASSQLASRQFF.

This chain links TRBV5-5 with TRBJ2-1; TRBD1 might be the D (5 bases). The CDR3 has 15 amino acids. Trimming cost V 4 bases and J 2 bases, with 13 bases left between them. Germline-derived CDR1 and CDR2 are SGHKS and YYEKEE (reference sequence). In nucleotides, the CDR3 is TGTGCCAGCAGCCGACAGATGACCACCTACAATGAGCAGTTCTTC. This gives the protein CASSRQMTTYNEQFF.

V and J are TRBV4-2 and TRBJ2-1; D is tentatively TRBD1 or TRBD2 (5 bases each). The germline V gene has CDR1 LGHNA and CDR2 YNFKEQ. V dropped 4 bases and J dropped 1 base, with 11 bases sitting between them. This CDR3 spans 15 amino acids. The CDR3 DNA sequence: TGTGCCAGCAGCCCCGAGGGACCTTCCTACAATGAGCAGTTCTTC. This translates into CASSPEGPSYNEQFF.

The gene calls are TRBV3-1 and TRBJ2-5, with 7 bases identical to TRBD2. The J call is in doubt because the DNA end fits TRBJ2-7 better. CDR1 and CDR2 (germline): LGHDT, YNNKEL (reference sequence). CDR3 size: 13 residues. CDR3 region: CASSQGTSGEQYF. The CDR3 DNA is TGTGCCAGCAGCCAAGGGACTAGTGGCGAGCAGTACTTC.

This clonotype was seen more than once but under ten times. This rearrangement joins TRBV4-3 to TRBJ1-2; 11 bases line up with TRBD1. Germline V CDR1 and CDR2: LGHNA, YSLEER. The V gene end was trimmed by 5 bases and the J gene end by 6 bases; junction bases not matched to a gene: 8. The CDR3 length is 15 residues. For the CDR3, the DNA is TGCGCCAGCAGCACGCAAAAGGACAGGGGGCATGGCTACACCTTC. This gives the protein CASSTQKDRGHGYTF.

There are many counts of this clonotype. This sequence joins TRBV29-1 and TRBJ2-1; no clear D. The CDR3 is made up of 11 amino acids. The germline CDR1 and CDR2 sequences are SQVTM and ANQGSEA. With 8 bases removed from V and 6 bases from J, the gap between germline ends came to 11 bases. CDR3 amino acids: CSLRSSNEQFF. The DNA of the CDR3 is TGCAGCTTAAGGAGTTCCAATGAGCAGTTCTTC.

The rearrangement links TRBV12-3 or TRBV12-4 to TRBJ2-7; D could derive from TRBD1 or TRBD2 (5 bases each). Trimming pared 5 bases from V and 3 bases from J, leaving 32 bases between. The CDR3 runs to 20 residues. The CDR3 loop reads CASSLAARGLSITLHYEQYF. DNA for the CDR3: TGTGCCAGCAGTCTTGCGGCGAGGGGCCTAAGTATTACTCTACACTACGAGCAGTACTTC.

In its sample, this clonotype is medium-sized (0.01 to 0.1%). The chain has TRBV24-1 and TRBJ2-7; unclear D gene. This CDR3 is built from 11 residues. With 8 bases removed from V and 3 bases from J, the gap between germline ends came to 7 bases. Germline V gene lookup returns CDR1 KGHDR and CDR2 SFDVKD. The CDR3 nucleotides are TGTGCCACCAATGACATCTACGAGCAGTACTTC. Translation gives CATNDIYEQYF.

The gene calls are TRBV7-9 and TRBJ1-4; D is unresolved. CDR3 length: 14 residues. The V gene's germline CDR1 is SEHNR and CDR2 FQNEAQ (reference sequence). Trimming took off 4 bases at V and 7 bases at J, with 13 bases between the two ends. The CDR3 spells CASSSGPEGEKLFF. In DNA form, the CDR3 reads TGTGCCAGCAGCTCGGGTCCCGAGGGTGAAAAACTGTTTTTT.

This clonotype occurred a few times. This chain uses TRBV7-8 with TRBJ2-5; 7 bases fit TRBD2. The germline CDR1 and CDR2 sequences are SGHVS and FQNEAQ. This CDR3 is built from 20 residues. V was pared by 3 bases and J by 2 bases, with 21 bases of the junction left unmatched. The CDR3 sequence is CASSFSKGSKTGGLQETQYF. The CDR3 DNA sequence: TGTGCCAGCAGCTTCAGTAAGGGCAGCAAAACGGGGGGTCTTCAAGAGACCCAGTACTTC. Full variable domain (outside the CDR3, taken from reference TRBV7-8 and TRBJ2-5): GAGVSQSPRYKVAKRGQDVALRCDPISGHVSLFWYQQALGQGPEFLTYFQNEAQLDKSGLPSDRFFAERPEGSVSTLKIQRTQQEDSAVYLCASSFSKGSKTGGLQETQYFGPGTRLLVL.

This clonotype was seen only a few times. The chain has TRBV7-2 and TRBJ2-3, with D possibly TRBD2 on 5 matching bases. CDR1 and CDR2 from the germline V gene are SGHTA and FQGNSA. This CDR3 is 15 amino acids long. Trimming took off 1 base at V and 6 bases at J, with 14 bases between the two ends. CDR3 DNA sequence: TGTGCCAGCAGCTTAGGTACTAGAAGGGCCGATACGCAGTATTTT. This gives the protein CASSLGTRRADTQYF.

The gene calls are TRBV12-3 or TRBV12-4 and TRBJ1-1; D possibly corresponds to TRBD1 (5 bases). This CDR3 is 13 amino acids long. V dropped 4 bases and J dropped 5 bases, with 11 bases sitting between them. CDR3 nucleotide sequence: TGTGCCAGCAGTTCCGGGACCCCAACTGAAGCTTTCTTT. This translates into CASSSGTPTEAFF.

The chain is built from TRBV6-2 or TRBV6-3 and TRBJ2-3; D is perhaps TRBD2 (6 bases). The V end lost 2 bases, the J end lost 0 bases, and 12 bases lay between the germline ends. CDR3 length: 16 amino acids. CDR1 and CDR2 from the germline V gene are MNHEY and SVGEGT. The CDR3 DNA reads TGTGCCAGCAGTTACCCCACCGGGACTAGCACAGATACGCAGTATTTT. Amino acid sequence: CASSYPTGTSTDTQYF.

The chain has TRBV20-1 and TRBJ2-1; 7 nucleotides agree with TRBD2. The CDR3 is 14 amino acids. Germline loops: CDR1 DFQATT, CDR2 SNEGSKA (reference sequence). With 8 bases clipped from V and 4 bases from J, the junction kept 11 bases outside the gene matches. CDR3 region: CSSKRDSLYNEQFF. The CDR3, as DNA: TGCAGTTCCAAGCGGGACTCCTTATACAATGAGCAGTTCTTC.

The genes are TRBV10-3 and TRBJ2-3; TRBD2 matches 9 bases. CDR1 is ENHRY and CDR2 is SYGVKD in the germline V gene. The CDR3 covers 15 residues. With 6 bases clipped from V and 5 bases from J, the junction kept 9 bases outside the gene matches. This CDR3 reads CAISDSGSPGDTQYF. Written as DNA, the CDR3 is TGTGCCATCAGCGATAGCGGGAGTCCCGGAGATACGCAGTATTTT.

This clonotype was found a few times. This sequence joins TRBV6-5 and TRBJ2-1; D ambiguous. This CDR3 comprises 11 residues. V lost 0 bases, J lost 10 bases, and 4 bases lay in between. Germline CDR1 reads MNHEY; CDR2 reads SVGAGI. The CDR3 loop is CASSYSGEQFF. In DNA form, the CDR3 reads TGTGCCAGCAGTTACTCGGGGGAGCAGTTCTTC.

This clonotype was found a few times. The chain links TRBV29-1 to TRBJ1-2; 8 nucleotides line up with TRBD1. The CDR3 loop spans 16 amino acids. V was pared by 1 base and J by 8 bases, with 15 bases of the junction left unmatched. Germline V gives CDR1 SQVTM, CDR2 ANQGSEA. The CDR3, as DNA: TGCAGCGTTGAAGGGACAGGGTCCCTACCCCGTAGCGGCTACACCTTC. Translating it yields CSVEGTGSLPRSGYTF.

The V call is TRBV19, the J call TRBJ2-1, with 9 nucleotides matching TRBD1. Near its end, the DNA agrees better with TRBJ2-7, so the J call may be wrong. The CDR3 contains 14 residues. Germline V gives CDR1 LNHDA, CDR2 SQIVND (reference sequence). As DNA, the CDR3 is TGTGCCAGCCAATCCGGGACAGGGATATACGAGCAGTACTTC. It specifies CASQSGTGIYEQYF.

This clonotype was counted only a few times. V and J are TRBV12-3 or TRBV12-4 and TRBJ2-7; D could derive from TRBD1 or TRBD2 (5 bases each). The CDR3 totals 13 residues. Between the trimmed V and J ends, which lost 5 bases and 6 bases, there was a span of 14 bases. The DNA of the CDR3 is TGTGCCAGCAGTGTCCGGGACGCCTCCGAGCAGTACTTC. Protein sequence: CASSVRDASEQYF.

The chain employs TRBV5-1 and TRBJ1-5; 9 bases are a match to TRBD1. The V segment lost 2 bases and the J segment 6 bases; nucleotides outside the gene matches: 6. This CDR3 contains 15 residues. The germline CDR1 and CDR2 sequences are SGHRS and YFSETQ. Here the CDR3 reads CASSLQGALGQPQHF. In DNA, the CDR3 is TGCGCCAGCAGCTTACAGGGGGCGCTTGGTCAGCCCCAGCATTTT.

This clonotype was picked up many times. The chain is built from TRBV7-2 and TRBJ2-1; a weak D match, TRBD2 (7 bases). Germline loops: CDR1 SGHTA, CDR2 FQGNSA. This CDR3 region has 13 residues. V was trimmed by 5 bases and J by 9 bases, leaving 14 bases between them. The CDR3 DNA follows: TGTGCCAGCAGCCCCGGGGGGCCCGGTGAGCAGTTCTTC. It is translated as CASSPGGPGEQFF.

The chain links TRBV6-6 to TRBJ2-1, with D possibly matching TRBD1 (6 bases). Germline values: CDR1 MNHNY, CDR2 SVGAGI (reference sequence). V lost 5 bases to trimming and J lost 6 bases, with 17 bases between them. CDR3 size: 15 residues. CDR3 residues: CASSTPQGAGNEQFF. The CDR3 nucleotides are TGTGCCAGCAGTACGCCACAGGGAGCAGGCAATGAGCAGTTCTTC.

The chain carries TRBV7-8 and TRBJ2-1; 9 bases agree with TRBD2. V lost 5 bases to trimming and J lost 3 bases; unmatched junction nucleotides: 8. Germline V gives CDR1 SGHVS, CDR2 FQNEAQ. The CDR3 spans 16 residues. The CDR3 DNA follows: TGTGCCAGCAGCCCGAAGGGACTAGCCGTCTACAATGAGCAGTTCTTC. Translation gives CASSPKGLAVYNEQFF.